This entry lists 3 T cell receptor beta chains sequenced from one sample in a study of beta chain features in type 1 diabetes. TCRB transcripts that were expressed got sequenced, as all of the isolated RNA had been reverse transcribed. Profiled with immunoSEQ multiplex PCR; TCRdb holds only in-frame clones, not every one. The sample lists hundreds of thousands of clones, roughly 31% occurring once. Material: naive CD4+ T cells from blood. The receptors were sampled from a man between 18 and 35 years old in good health.

V and J are TRBV11-3 and TRBJ2-7; D is unresolved. The germline V gene has CDR1 SGHNT and CDR2 YENEEA. V lost 5 bases to trimming and J lost 1 base, with 9 bases between them. The CDR3 spans 13 residues. The CDR3 nucleotides read TGTGCCAGCAGCCGCGGCGTGTCCTACGAGCAGTACTTC. Its translation is CASSRGVSYEQYF.

The V gene is TRBV15, the J gene TRBJ2-3, with D possibly TRBD2 on 5 matching bases. Trimming cost V 3 bases and J 5 bases, with 12 bases left between them. The CDR3 is 14 residues long. The germline CDR1 and CDR2 sequences are LNHNV and YYDKDF (reference sequence). CDR3 loop: CATSRGESVDTQYF. The CDR3 DNA is TGTGCCACCAGCAGGGGAGAATCGGTAGATACGCAGTATTTT.

V gene TRBV7-2 combines with J gene TRBJ1-5; D not resolved. The germline CDR1 and CDR2 sequences are SGHTA and FQGNSA. The germline V and J ends were trimmed by 5 bases and 6 bases, with 17 bases remaining between them. The CDR3 loop spans 15 amino acids. The CDR3 nucleotides read TGTGCCAGCAGCGCGGCAGGTGGCGAGGGTCAGCCCCAGCATTTT. Protein sequence: CASSAAGGEGQPQHF.